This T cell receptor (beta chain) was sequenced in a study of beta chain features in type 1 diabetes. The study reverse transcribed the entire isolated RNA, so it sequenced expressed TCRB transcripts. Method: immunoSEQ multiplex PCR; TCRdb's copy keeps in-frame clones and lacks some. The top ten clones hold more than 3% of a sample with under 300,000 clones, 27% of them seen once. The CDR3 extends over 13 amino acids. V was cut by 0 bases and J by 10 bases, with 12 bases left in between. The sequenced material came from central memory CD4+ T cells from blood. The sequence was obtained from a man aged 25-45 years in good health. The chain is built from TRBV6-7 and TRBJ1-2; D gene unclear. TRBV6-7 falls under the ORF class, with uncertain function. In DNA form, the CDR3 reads TGTGCCAGCAGTTACTCGAGGGTCGACGTCTACACCTTC. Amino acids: CASSYSRVDVYTF.